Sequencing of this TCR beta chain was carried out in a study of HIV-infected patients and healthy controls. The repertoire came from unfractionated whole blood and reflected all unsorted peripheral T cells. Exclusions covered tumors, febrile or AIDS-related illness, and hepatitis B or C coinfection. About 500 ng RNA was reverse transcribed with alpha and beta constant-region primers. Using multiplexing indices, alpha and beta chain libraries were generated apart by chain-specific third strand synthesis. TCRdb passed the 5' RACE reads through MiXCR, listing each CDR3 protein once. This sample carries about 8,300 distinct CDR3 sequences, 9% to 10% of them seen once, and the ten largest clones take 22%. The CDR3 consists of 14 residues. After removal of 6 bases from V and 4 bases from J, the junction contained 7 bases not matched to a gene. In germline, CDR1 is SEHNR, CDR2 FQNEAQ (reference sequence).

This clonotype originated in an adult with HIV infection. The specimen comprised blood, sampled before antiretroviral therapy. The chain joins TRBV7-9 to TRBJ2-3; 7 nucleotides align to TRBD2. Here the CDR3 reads CASRLRGYSDTQYF. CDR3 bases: TGTGCCAGCAGATTGCGGGGGTACTCAGATACGCAGTATTTT.